This is a list of T cell receptor beta chains from one sample in a study of blood T cell repertoires in COVID-19. Produced via immunoSEQ multiplex PCR; TCRdb's table is partial and in-frame only. Altogether hundreds of thousands of clones are present, 80% to 90% being singletons, with the ten largest covering 0.72%. The sequenced sample was peripheral blood. The receptors here all came from a man aged 40-49 years with acute or convalescent COVID-19. Each CDR3 is given with its conserved first and last residue. Fields, in order: J gene, V gene, CDR3 protein.

j_call: TRBJ1-6; v_call: TRBV4-2; cdr3_aa: CASSHSGEDSPLHF
j_call: TRBJ2-5; v_call: TRBV6-6; cdr3_aa: CASPRDRALQETQYF
j_call: TRBJ2-7; v_call: TRBV6-1; cdr3_aa: CASSEAVGASGTYEQYF
j_call: TRBJ2-2; v_call: TRBV7-8; cdr3_aa: CASSLWGRDGELFF
j_call: TRBJ1-2; v_call: TRBV5-1; cdr3_aa: CASSLVTGGYGYTF
j_call: TRBJ1-3; v_call: TRBV24-1; cdr3_aa: CATEDRENTIYF
j_call: TRBJ2-7; v_call: TRBV11-2; cdr3_aa: CASSYVGAGYEQYF
j_call: TRBJ1-1; v_call: TRBV7-2; cdr3_aa: CASSSPLNTEAFF
j_call: TRBJ1-2; v_call: TRBV11-2; cdr3_aa: CASSRLLTANYGYTF
j_call: TRBJ1-2; v_call: TRBV28; cdr3_aa: CASSSGTGVYGYTF
j_call: TRBJ2-7; v_call: TRBV18; cdr3_aa: CASSPPTLQYEQYF
j_call: TRBJ1-1; v_call: TRBV2; cdr3_aa: CASSEGVTGFF
j_call: TRBJ2-1; v_call: TRBV2; cdr3_aa: CASSPDMSRHNEQFF
j_call: TRBJ2-1; v_call: TRBV29-1; cdr3_aa: CSAFTYNEQFF
j_call: TRBJ1-4; v_call: TRBV9; cdr3_aa: CASSPGQGDEKLFF
j_call: TRBJ2-4; v_call: TRBV4-2; cdr3_aa: CASSQEGTSLDIQYF
j_call: TRBJ2-7; v_call: TRBV5-3; cdr3_aa: CARSLGDRGGFRYEQYF
j_call: TRBJ2-5; v_call: TRBV4-1; cdr3_aa: CASSQDPSGEKETQYF
j_call: TRBJ2-4; v_call: TRBV10-3; cdr3_aa: CAISERVLEKNIQYF
j_call: TRBJ1-4; v_call: TRBV18; cdr3_aa: CASSPQLAGTGGATNEKLFF
j_call: TRBJ2-1; v_call: TRBV18; cdr3_aa: CASSKQGSKGEQFF
j_call: TRBJ1-6; v_call: TRBV27; cdr3_aa: CASTGQGVNSPLHF
j_call: TRBJ2-7; v_call: TRBV4-1; cdr3_aa: CASSQVDSTSGGNEQYF
j_call: TRBJ2-7; v_call: TRBV5-1; cdr3_aa: CASSPATAPLYEQYF
j_call: TRBJ1-2; v_call: TRBV27; cdr3_aa: CASSRQALNYGYTF
j_call: TRBJ1-2; v_call: TRBV7-2; cdr3_aa: CASSFDRVIYTF
j_call: TRBJ2-1; v_call: TRBV19; cdr3_aa: CASSITTSRYNEQFF
j_call: TRBJ2-3; v_call: TRBV14; cdr3_aa: CASSQAKHTQYF
j_call: TRBJ1-1; v_call: TRBV11-2; cdr3_aa: CASSLGYEGNSFF